The rows below give T cell receptor beta chains drawn from one sample of a study of blood T cell repertoires in COVID-19. Measured with immunoSEQ multiplex PCR; TCRdb has only the in-frame clones, and not every one. Seen here are a few hundred thousand clones, more than 70% observed once, and the top ten hold 0.95% to 1.5%. Sequencing was performed on peripheral blood. Receptors originate from a man aged 40-50 years with acute or convalescent COVID-19. CDR3s include the opening cysteine and the closing phenylalanine or tryptophan. D genes are given only for firm matches. Clone size appears in some rows only: once, few, many, or a class for an expanded clone.

v_gene,abundance,d_gene,j_gene,CDR3aa,CDR3nt
TRBV4-2,.,.,TRBJ2-7,CASSQDLELGARGEQYF,TGTGCCAGCAGCCAAGATCTAGAACTGGGGGCTCGTGGAGAGCAGTACTTC
TRBV5-4,.,.,TRBJ2-3,CASRGEWTDTQYF,TGTGCCAGCAGAGGAGAGTGGACAGATACGCAGTATTTT
TRBV29-1,.,.,TRBJ1-4,CSVDGGLNEKLFF,TGCAGCGTTGACGGGGGACTTAATGAAAAACTGTTTTTT
TRBV21-1,.,.,TRBJ2-5,CASSKKDRSGGLETQYF,TGTGCCAGCAGCAAAAAGGATCGTTCGGGGGGTTTGGAGACCCAGTACTTC
TRBV12-3/TRBV12-4,.,.,TRBJ2-7,CASSFRGYEQYF,TGTGCCAGCAGTTTTAGGGGCTACGAGCAGTACTTC
TRBV4-1,few,.,TRBJ1-2,CASSQEQGGGYTF,TGCGCCAGCAGCCAAGAACAGGGTGGCGGCTACACCTTC
TRBV15,.,TRBD1,TRBJ1-1,CATSQTGRSEAFF,TGTGCCACCAGCCAGACAGGGAGGAGTGAAGCTTTCTTT
TRBV4-2,.,TRBD2,TRBJ2-2,CASSQDSSGGAANTGELFF,TGTGCCAGCAGCCAAGATTCCAGCGGGGGGGCCGCGAACACCGGGGAGCTGTTTTTT
TRBV10-3,.,TRBD1,TRBJ2-3,CAISDDRGLSDTQYF,TGTGCCATCAGTGACGACAGGGGGCTGTCAGATACGCAGTATTTT
TRBV5-6,.,TRBD1,TRBJ2-1,CASSRGQGTEEQFF,TGTGCCAGCAGCCGCGGACAGGGGACTGAGGAGCAGTTCTTC
TRBV7-2,.,.,TRBJ2-2,CASSSEPLAIYTGELFF,TGTGCCAGCAGCTCCGAGCCCCTAGCGATATACACCGGGGAGCTGTTTTTT
TRBV10-3,.,TRBD1,TRBJ1-1,CACHPGQGDTEAFF,TGTGCCTGCCACCCGGGACAGGGAGACACTGAAGCTTTCTTT
TRBV30,.,.,TRBJ2-3,CAWSVQGGTGDTQYF,TGTGCCTGGAGTGTACAGGGAGGGACCGGGGATACGCAGTATTTT
TRBV6-4,once,.,TRBJ1-6,CASPIQGNSPLHF,TGTGCCAGCCCTATACAGGGCAATTCACCCCTCCACTTT
TRBV6-1,once,.,TRBJ1-1,CASSEYLYRVPSEAFF,TGTGCCAGCAGTGAATACCTATACAGGGTTCCCTCCGAAGCTTTCTTT
TRBV27,.,TRBD1,TRBJ1-2,CASGTGGGYGYTF,TGTGCCAGCGGGACAGGGGGCGGCTATGGCTACACCTTC
TRBV10-3,.,TRBD2,TRBJ2-1,CATGTSKDEQFF,TGTGCCACCGGGACTAGCAAGGATGAGCAGTTCTTC
TRBV28,once,.,TRBJ2-3,CASSLIGSLDTQYF,TGTGCCAGCAGTTTGATCGGGAGTTTGGATACGCAGTATTTT
TRBV2,.,.,TRBJ2-7,CASRGAAYEQYF,TGTGCCAGCAGGGGGGCGGCCTACGAGCAGTACTTC
TRBV6-5,once,TRBD1,TRBJ1-5,CASCSGTGTNQPQHF,TGTGCCAGCTGCTCAGGGACAGGCACTAATCAGCCCCAGCATTTT
TRBV5-1,many,.,TRBJ2-7,CASSSVLTGRVDEQYF,TGCGCCAGCAGCTCTGTCCTCACCGGTCGGGTCGACGAGCAGTACTTC
TRBV27,.,.,TRBJ1-2,CASSPFATPNYGYTF,TGTGCCAGCAGTCCCTTTGCCACACCTAACTATGGCTACACCTTC
TRBV2,.,.,TRBJ1-6,CASSESGLPLHF,TGTGCCAGCAGTGAATCGGGGTTACCCCTCCACTTT
TRBV12-3/TRBV12-4,.,TRBD1,TRBJ2-7,CASSVGQAYEQYF,TGTGCCAGCAGTGTGGGACAGGCCTACGAGCAGTACTTC
TRBV5-6,.,.,TRBJ1-6,CASSSKRRGTVSTPLHF,TGTGCCAGCAGCTCAAAACGCAGGGGAACGGTCAGTACACCCCTCCACTTT
TRBV3-1/TRBV3-2,.,TRBD1,TRBJ1-2,CASSQAHRGEHYGYTF,TGTGCCAGCAGCCAAGCTCACAGGGGGGAACACTATGGCTACACCTTC
TRBV5-1,.,TRBD1,TRBJ2-5,CASSLALRSGGHRETQYF,TGCGCCAGCAGCTTGGCCCTTCGATCAGGGGGCCATCGAGAGACCCAGTACTTC
TRBV5-6,.,.,TRBJ2-1,CATTLGGEQFF,TGTGCGACCACCCTGGGGGGTGAGCAGTTCTTC
TRBV19,.,.,TRBJ1-2,CASNEGQGIGGYTF,TGTGCCAGTAATGAGGGGCAGGGGATTGGGGGCTACACCTTC
TRBV7-2,.,.,TRBJ2-1,CASSPFDNEQFF,TGTGCCAGCAGCCCCTTTGACAATGAGCAGTTCTTC
TRBV7-2,.,.,TRBJ1-4,CASSLGQLSATNEKLFF,TGTGCCAGCAGCTTGGGACAACTCTCTGCAACTAATGAAAAACTGTTTTTT
TRBV9,.,TRBD1,TRBJ2-7,CASSVNRDRGIYEQYF,TGTGCCAGCAGCGTTAACCGGGACAGGGGAATTTACGAGCAGTACTTC
TRBV5-6,once,TRBD1,TRBJ1-2,CASSFGTGTYGYTF,TGTGCCAGCAGCTTTGGGACAGGGACTTATGGCTACACCTTC
TRBV7-3,.,.,TRBJ1-4,CASSQGPNEKLFF,TGTGCCAGCAGTCAGGGGCCCAATGAAAAACTGTTTTTT
TRBV19,.,TRBD2,TRBJ2-3,CASESGSRGDTQYF,TGTGCCAGTGAAAGCGGGAGTAGGGGGGATACGCAGTATTTT
TRBV28,.,TRBD1,TRBJ2-3,CASREFAGQGMTDTQYF,TGTGCCAGCAGAGAGTTCGCTGGACAGGGCATGACAGATACGCAGTATTTT
TRBV14,.,TRBD1,TRBJ1-2,CASSQGRGQGAQGYTF,TGTGCCAGCAGCCAGGGAAGGGGACAGGGGGCCCAAGGCTACACCTTC
TRBV6-5,.,TRBD1,TRBJ1-6,CASRPRTGGNSPLHF,TGTGCCAGCAGACCCCGGACAGGGGGTAATTCACCCCTCCACTTT